This T cell receptor beta chain was recovered during a study of cytomegalovirus exposure and HLA in healthy donors. The overall study: There were about 85 million unique TCRs (from HLA-typed donors) in an early data release. Study-wide points: The presence/absence work took it that sequencing depth was about the same across donors. Later, TCR association rates were found to vary by HLA locus, highest for DRB1 and lowest for HLA-C.

The PCR ran on 60 Vbeta and 13 Jbeta primers. TCRdb's table, derived via immunoSEQ multiplex PCR, lists solely in-frame clones and lacks some. The sample carries over 150,000 clones, about 80% recorded once. This clone was counted a few times. Its antigen remains unidentified. The CDR3 covers 12 residues. After removal of 5 bases from V and 5 bases from J, the junction contained 1 base not matched to a gene. From germline, CDR1 is MNHEY and CDR2 SMNVEV (reference sequence). This sequence originates from a man in his thirties or forties in good health and CMV-seronegative. This chain joins TRBV27 and TRBJ2-3; TRBD2 agrees at 7 bases. Sequencing was carried out using PBMCs. This chain's CDR3 is CASSGLGDTQYF. CDR3 DNA: TGTGCCAGCAGTGGACTAGGAGATACGCAGTATTTT.